The 14 T cell receptor beta chains below come from one sample, sequenced in a study of blood T cell repertoires in COVID-19. Assay: immunoSEQ multiplex PCR; the TCRdb copy retains only in-frame clones and omits some. The sample contains a few hundred thousand clones, roughly 89% of which appear only once. Input material: PBMCs or T cells enriched from blood (not recorded which). All receptors come from a woman in her fifties or sixties who had recovered from COVID-19.

About this clone: The junction does not match germline at one end; this may be a read error. This rearrangement joins TRBV9 to TRBJ2-3, with TRBD2 matching over 13 bases. The CDR3 is made up of 18 amino acids. Germline assignment: CDR1 SGDLS and CDR2 YYNGEE. CDR3 loop: CASSAPTSGGPHTNTQYF. In DNA form, the CDR3 reads TGTGCCAGCAGCGCCCCGACTAGCGGGGGGCCGCACACAAATACGCAGTATTTT.

The chain carries TRBV6-2 or TRBV6-3 and TRBJ1-2; TRBD1 agrees at 10 bases. The ends lost 5 bases at V and 4 bases at J; junction bases unmatched: 7. The CDR3 length is 15 residues. The germline CDR1 and CDR2 sequences are MNHEY and SVGEGT. The CDR3 reads CASSRPGTGVYGYTF. The CDR3 nucleotides are TGTGCCAGCAGTCGTCCCGGGACAGGGGTCTATGGCTACACCTTC.

The genes are TRBV3-1 (or the pseudogene TRBV3-2) and TRBJ2-7; the D is unclear. V was trimmed by 1 base and J by 0 bases, leaving 10 bases between them. The CDR3 sequence is 15 residues long. The V gene's germline CDR1 is LGHDT and CDR2 YNNKEL (reference sequence). The CDR3 sequence: CASSQGRRFSYEQYF. CDR3 nucleotide sequence: TGTGCCAGCAGCCAAGGACGGCGGTTCTCCTACGAGCAGTACTTC.

The genes are TRBV7-2 and TRBJ1-4; 8 bases are shared with TRBD1. The CDR3 sequence is 15 residues long. The junction had 1 base not matched to a gene; V was cut back by 3 bases and J by 1 base. Looked up from germline, CDR1 is SGHTA and CDR2 is FQGNSA. CDR3 region: CASSFDRGTNEKLFF. CDR3 DNA: TGTGCCAGCAGCTTCGACAGGGGAACTAATGAAAAACTGTTTTTT.

The rearrangement joins TRBV6-1 to TRBJ2-1; D unclear. V was clipped by 2 bases and J by 2 bases, with 10 bases between them. Germline CDR1 and CDR2: MNHNS and SASEGT. There are 15 residues in the CDR3. The CDR3 spells CASSEHETTYNEQFF. The CDR3 DNA is TGTGCCAGCAGTGAACACGAAACTACCTACAATGAGCAGTTCTTC.

The chain employs TRBV10-3 and TRBJ1-2, with D possibly matching TRBD1 (5 bases). The ends were cut back, 5 bases at V and 3 bases at J, with 10 bases in the middle. The CDR3 covers 13 residues. Germline V CDR1 and CDR2: ENHRY, SYGVKD. DNA for the CDR3: TGTGCCATCAGTTGGGGCGGAGACTATGGCTACACCTTC. Encoded protein: CAISWGGDYGYTF.

CDR3 coding DNA: TGTGCCAGCAGCAAAGCGGGGGACAACTACAATGAGCAGTTCTTC. It encodes CASSKAGDNYNEQFF. V gene TRBV7-2 combines with J gene TRBJ2-1; TRBD2 matches at 8 bases. The CDR3 runs to 15 residues. Germline V gene lookup returns CDR1 SGHTA and CDR2 FQGNSA. V lost 5 bases and J lost 3; bases outside the gene matches: 6. The full variable domain, rest sourced from reference TRBV7-2 and TRBJ2-1, is GAGVSQSPSNKVTEKGKDVELRCDPISGHTALYWYRQSLGQGLEFLIYFQGNSAPDKSGLPSDRFSAERTGGSVSTLTIQRTQQEDSAVYLCASSKAGDNYNEQFFGPGTRLTVL.

The rearrangement links TRBV30 to TRBJ1-1; 9 bases line up with TRBD1. This CDR3 region has 17 residues. Trimming took 3 bases from V and 1 from J; bases not matched to a gene: 12. From germline, CDR1 is GTSNPN and CDR2 SVGIG (reference sequence). The CDR3 bases are TGTGCCTGGAGGGGGACAGGGCTCGGAGATAGGAACACTGAAGCTTTCTTT. This sequence encodes CAWRGTGLGDRNTEAFF. The whole variable domain, remainder taken from reference TRBV30 and TRBJ1-1, is SQTIHQWPATLVQPVGSPLSLECTVEGTSNPNLYWYRQAAGRGLQLLFYSVGIGQISSEVPQNLSASRPQDRQFILSSKKLLLSDSGFYLCAWRGTGLGDRNTEAFFGQGTRLTVV.

The rearrangement links TRBV7-9 to TRBJ2-2, with D possibly matching TRBD2 (7 bases). The germline V and J ends were trimmed by 4 bases and 5 bases, with 17 bases remaining between them. Germline assignment: CDR1 SEHNR and CDR2 FQNEAQ (reference sequence). The CDR3 has 16 amino acids. CDR3 sequence reads: CASSSKGGLETGELFF. DNA of the CDR3: TGTGCCAGCAGCTCCAAGGGGGGGCTGGAGACCGGGGAGCTGTTTTTT.

This clone was recorded only once. The CDR3 coding sequence is TGTGCCAGCAGTCCGGGCCTTCGAGGGCCGAACACTGAAGCTTTCTTT. As protein: CASSPGLRGPNTEAFF. V is TRBV7-9 and J is TRBJ1-1, with D unclear. The CDR3 contains 16 residues. Germline CDR1 and CDR2: SEHNR and FQNEAQ (reference sequence). Trimming pared 6 bases from V and 1 base from J, leaving 18 bases between.

A word on this clone: Within the sample, other DNA sequences also encode this same CDR3. The chain carries TRBV7-9 and TRBJ1-4, with 8 nucleotides matching TRBD1. The CDR3 contains 15 residues. Germline-derived CDR1 and CDR2 are SEHNR and FQNEAQ (reference sequence). Trimming removed 0 bases from V and 5 bases from J; junction bases left unmatched: 2. The CDR3 DNA reads TGTGCCAGCAGCTTAGCCCAGGGGGCGAATGAAAAACTGTTTTTT. This codes for CASSLAQGANEKLFF. Together with reference TRBV7-9 and TRBJ1-4, the CDR3 gives the full variable domain: DTGVSQNPRHKITKRGQNVTFRCDPISEHNRLYWYRQTLGQGPEFLTYFQNEAQLEKSRLLSDRFSAERPKGSFSTLEIQRTEQGDSAMYLCASSLAQGANEKLFFGSGTQLSVL.

The chain combines TRBV6-5 with TRBJ2-1; weak D call: TRBD2 (5 bases). The CDR3 spans 14 residues. V was clipped by 1 base and J by 6 bases, with 10 bases between them. In germline, CDR1 is MNHEY, CDR2 SVGAGI. The CDR3 sequence: CASSYWKEGNEQFF. DNA of the CDR3: TGTGCCAGCAGTTACTGGAAAGAGGGCAATGAGCAGTTCTTC.

The chain joins TRBV2 to TRBJ2-1; the match to TRBD1 covers 11 bases. This CDR3 is 15 amino acids long. Germline assignment: CDR1 SNHLY and CDR2 FYNNEI. J gave up 8 bases and V 6 bases, and 9 bases lay outside the gene matches. Here the CDR3 DNA reads TGTGCCAGCAGAGTCGGGACAGGGGGTATCGATGAGCAGTTCTTC. This codes for CASRVGTGGIDEQFF.

V is TRBV15 and J is TRBJ2-7; 9 bases line up with TRBD1. CDR3 length: 15 amino acids. Germline CDR1 reads LNHNV; CDR2 reads YYDKDF (reference sequence). The junction had 5 bases not matched to a gene; V was cut back by 3 bases and J by 2 bases. The CDR3 here is CATSRGTGLTYEQYF. CDR3 nucleotide sequence: TGTGCCACCAGCAGGGGGACAGGGCTGACCTACGAGCAGTACTTC. Full variable domain (rest looked up from reference TRBV15 and TRBJ2-7): DAMVIQNPRYQVTQFGKPVTLSCSQTLNHNVMYWYQQKSSQAPKLLFHYYDKDFNNEADTPDNFQSRRPNTSFCFLDIRSPGLGDTAMYLCATSRGTGLTYEQYFGPGTRLTVT.